The 10 T cell receptor beta chains below come from one sample, sequenced in a study of T cell clonality in common variable immunodeficiency (dated by TCRdb to the mid-2010s). Libraries were prepared through the immunoSEQ multiplex PCR assay. TCRdb obtained this table from immuneACCESS and retained in-frame rearrangements with V and J assigned. These tables miss some clones; where compared with another copy, unresolved V genes account for less than half of the shortfall, and the remainder is unexplained. For this sample the table reports more than 35,000 clones, with no clone seen just once. The top ten constitute more than 2.5% of the sample. The sequenced material came from peripheral blood mononuclear cells. Source of these receptors: a person aged 18 to 70 in good health.

This clone was seen repeatedly, ten times or more. CDR3 sequence reads: CASSIGTSGTAAKNIQYF. The sequenced CDR3 bases are TGTGCCAGTAGTATAGGGACTAGCGGGACCGCAGCCAAAAACATT. The V gene is TRBV19, the J gene TRBJ2-4, with 12 bases aligning to TRBD2. The read falls 3 residues short of the CDR3 end, and the missing part is taken from the germline J gene. Germline CDR1 reads LNHDA; CDR2 reads SQIVND (reference sequence). The trim removed 1 base at V and 0 bases at J, leaving 4 bases unmatched. The CDR3 has 18 residues.

This clone appeared many times. The read gets to within 3 residues of the CDR3 end, and the germline J gene fills in the rest. The genes are TRBV6-4 and TRBJ2-2, with TRBD2 matching 8 bases. The CDR3 spans 15 residues. The junction had 10 bases not matched to a gene; V was cut back by 8 bases and J by 5 bases. The germline V gene encodes CDR1 MRHNA and CDR2 SNTAGT. The CDR3 protein is CASAQASGPTGELFF. The covered CDR3 bases are TGTGCCAGCGCCCAGGCTAGCGGGCCGACCGGGGAG.

Ten or more counts support this clone. From the germline J gene comes the end of the CDR3, since the read stops 3 residues before it. The chain joins TRBV28 to TRBJ1-2; 7 bases match TRBD1. CDR3 size: 13 residues. CDR1 and CDR2 from the germline V gene are MDHEN and SYDVKM. The CDR3 sequence: CASTFTGTAGYTF. The CDR3 bases that were read are TGTGCCAGCACCTTCACCGGGACAGCCGGC.

Many counts were recorded for this clone. The CDR3 is cut off 3 residues early in the read; its end comes from the germline J gene. V usage is TRBV20-1 and J usage is TRBJ1-4; 9 bases match TRBD1. V lost 1 base to trimming and J lost 0 bases; unmatched junction nucleotides: 9. The germline gives CDR1 DFQATT, CDR2 SNEGSKA (reference sequence). The CDR3 contains 18 residues. The CDR3 region is CSARGKGTGKATNEKLFF. The sequenced part of the CDR3 DNA is TGCAGTGCTAGAGGGAAGGGGACAGGGAAGGCAACTAATGAAAAA.

At least ten counts were recorded for this clone. The read halts 3 residues ahead of the CDR3 end, with the missing end drawn from the germline J gene. The V call is TRBV4-2, the J call TRBJ1-4; 10 bases line up with TRBD1. Germline CDR1 reads LGHNA; CDR2 reads YNFKEQ. Germline trimming cut 0 bases from V and 4 bases from J; bases unmatched to any gene: 5. CDR3 length equals 17 residues. The part of the CDR3 DNA that was read is TGTGCCAGCAGCCAAGAGGGACAGGGGTTTATTAATGAAAAA. It translates to CASSQEGQGFINEK. The entire CDR3 protein reads CASSQEGQGFINEKLFF.

The sample holds many counts of this clone. The read ends 3 residues before the CDR3 terminus; that terminus is restored from the germline J gene. The V gene is TRBV28, the J gene TRBJ1-4; D remains ambiguous. The germline V gene has CDR1 MDHEN and CDR2 SYDVKM. The CDR3 runs 12 residues. CDR3 protein: CASSFAATSLFF. The CDR3 DNA, read in part, is TGTGCCAGCAGTTTTGCGGCCACCTCA.

The sample holds many counts of this clone. From the germline J gene comes the end of the CDR3, since the read stops 3 residues before it. V and J are TRBV7-6 and TRBJ2-1; 11 bases match TRBD2. Germline V gives CDR1 SGHVS, CDR2 FNYEAQ. The V gene end was trimmed by 2 bases and the J gene end by 5 bases; junction bases not matched to a gene: 8. The CDR3 is 17 amino acids. CDR3 bases read: TGTGCCAGCAGCTTACCCCCCCTAGCGGGAGGCCACAATGAG. Its translation: CASSLPPLAGGHNE. The complete CDR3 sequence is CASSLPPLAGGHNEQFF.

Ten or more counts support this clone. The read stops 3 residues short of the end of the CDR3; the missing end is completed from the germline J gene. The rearrangement links TRBV5-1 to TRBJ1-1; no definite D call. The ends were cut back, 0 bases at V and 6 bases at J, with 12 bases in the middle. There are 14 residues in the CDR3. The germline V gene encodes CDR1 SGHRS and CDR2 YFSETQ. The covered CDR3 bases are TGCGCCAGCAGCTTGGAAGTAACAAGCGCTGAA. It encodes CASSLEVTSAE. The CDR3 in full is CASSLEVTSAEAFF.

There are many counts of this clone. The read stops 3 residues short of the end of the CDR3; the missing end is completed from the germline J gene. The V gene is TRBV20-1, the J gene TRBJ1-2; D gene uncertain. The CDR3 consists of 11 residues. Germline assignment: CDR1 DFQATT and CDR2 SNEGSKA (reference sequence). CDR3 sequence reads: CSASPQLGYTF. The part of the CDR3 DNA that was read is TGCAGTGCTAGTCCTCAACTGGGC.

This clone came up many times. From the germline J gene comes the end of the CDR3, since the read stops 3 residues before it. This rearrangement joins TRBV2 to TRBJ2-7, with TRBD1 matching 7 bases. Germline CDR1 reads SNHLY; CDR2 reads FYNNEI. This CDR3 has 16 residues. J gave up 0 bases and V 4 bases, and 9 bases lay outside the gene matches. The CDR3 region is CASSGGTGASSYEQYF. CDR3 bases read: TGTGCCAGCAGTGGAGGTACAGGGGCGAGCTCCTACGAG.